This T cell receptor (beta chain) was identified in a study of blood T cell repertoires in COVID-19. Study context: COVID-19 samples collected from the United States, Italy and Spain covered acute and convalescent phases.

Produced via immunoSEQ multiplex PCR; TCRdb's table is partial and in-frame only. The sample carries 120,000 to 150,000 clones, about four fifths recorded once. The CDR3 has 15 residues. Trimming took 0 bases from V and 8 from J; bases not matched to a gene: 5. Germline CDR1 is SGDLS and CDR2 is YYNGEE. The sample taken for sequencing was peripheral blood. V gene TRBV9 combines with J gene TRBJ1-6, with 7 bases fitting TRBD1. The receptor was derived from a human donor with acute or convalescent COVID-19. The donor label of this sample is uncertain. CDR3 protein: CASSVAEGAYSPLHF. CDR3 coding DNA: TGTGCCAGCAGCGTAGCAGAGGGGGCATATTCACCCCTCCACTTT.